These T cell receptor beta chains were read from a single sample in a study of T cell changes during pregnancy in multiple sclerosis. Generated by immunoSEQ multiplex PCR, the TCRdb table keeps only in-frame clones and is missing some. Of 84,000 or so clones in the sample, approximately 94% are singletons; the top ten hold about 2.3%. The sequences come from peripheral blood, collected in the third trimester of pregnancy. Source of these receptors: a female donor with multiple sclerosis, enrolled in a pregnancy study. Each CDR3 is given with its conserved first and last residue. A D gene is named only where the DNA matches it firmly. Only part of the rows carry a size: once, few, many, or a class if the clone is expanded.

size: NA
V: TRBV5-6
J: TRBJ2-3
D: NA
CDR3: CASRKTPTSTDTQYF
DNA: TGTGCCAGCAGGAAGACACCTACTAGCACAGATACGCAGTATTTT

size: NA
V: TRBV4-2
J: TRBJ2-2
D: NA
CDR3: CASSQDQQGSAGELFF
DNA: TGTGCCAGCAGCCAAGATCAGCAAGGGAGTGCCGGGGAGCTGTTTTTT

size: NA
V: TRBV19
J: TRBJ2-7
D: TRBD2
CDR3: CASSPSGGAWSEQYF
DNA: TGTGCCAGTAGTCCTAGCGGGGGGGCCTGGAGCGAGCAGTACTTC

size: NA
V: TRBV30
J: TRBJ2-7
D: TRBD2
CDR3: CAWTRGGHSYEQYF
DNA: TGTGCCTGGACCCGCGGGGGGCACTCCTACGAGCAGTACTTC

size: NA
V: TRBV29-1
J: TRBJ2-5
D: NA
CDR3: CSAGAGRETQYF
DNA: TGCAGCGCCGGTGCAGGAAGAGAGACCCAGTACTTC

size: NA
V: TRBV19
J: TRBJ1-2
D: TRBD1
CDR3: CASSLQGAGFGYTF
DNA: TGTGCCAGTAGTCTACAGGGGGCAGGTTTTGGCTACACCTTC

size: NA
V: TRBV21-1
J: TRBJ2-3
D: NA
CDR3: CASSKEVGEADTQYF
DNA: TGTGCCAGCAGCAAAGAGGTCGGCGAGGCAGATACGCAGTATTTT

size: once
V: TRBV9
J: TRBJ1-4
D: NA
CDR3: CASSVAPGSEKLFF
DNA: TGTGCCAGCAGCGTAGCTCCAGGAAGCGAAAAACTGTTTTTT

size: NA
V: TRBV11-3
J: TRBJ2-5
D: TRBD1
CDR3: CASSQTGGSHQETQYF
DNA: TGTGCCAGCAGCCAGACAGGGGGAAGTCACCAAGAGACCCAGTACTTC

size: NA
V: TRBV10-3
J: TRBJ1-3
D: TRBD1
CDR3: CAIRSIGATGAGNTIYF
DNA: TGTGCCATCAGGTCGATCGGGGCGACAGGGGCTGGAAACACCATATATTTT

size: NA
V: TRBV4-1
J: TRBJ2-1
D: TRBD2
CDR3: CASSQTLAGGRDEQFF
DNA: TGCGCCAGCAGCCAGACCCTAGCGGGGGGGCGGGATGAGCAGTTCTTC

size: NA
V: TRBV6-1
J: TRBJ1-4
D: TRBD1
CDR3: CASSEGAPNEKLFF
DNA: TGTGCCAGCTCGGAGGGGGCCCCTAATGAAAAACTGTTTTTT

size: NA
V: TRBV9
J: TRBJ2-5
D: NA
CDR3: CASSVDPGVETQYF
DNA: TGTGCCAGCAGCGTAGACCCGGGGGTAGAGACCCAGTACTTC

size: once
V: TRBV27
J: TRBJ2-5
D: NA
CDR3: CASKELGGEETQYF
DNA: TGTGCCAGCAAGGAGTTGGGGGGAGAAGAGACCCAGTACTTC

size: NA
V: TRBV6-1
J: TRBJ2-1
D: NA
CDR3: CASRGGQPGGNEQFF
DNA: TGTGCCAGCAGGGGGGGACAGCCCGGCGGGAATGAGCAGTTCTTC

size: NA
V: TRBV7-2
J: TRBJ2-3
D: TRBD2
CDR3: CASTRLAGRRTDTQYF
DNA: TGTGCCAGCACCAGACTAGCGGGGCGACGCACAGATACGCAGTATTTT

size: NA
V: TRBV7-3
J: TRBJ2-3
D: TRBD1
CDR3: CASSSSGTGADTQYF
DNA: TGTGCCAGCAGCTCATCCGGGACAGGGGCAGATACGCAGTATTTT

size: once
V: TRBV15
J: TRBJ1-1
D: NA
CDR3: CATSRDPPMGKFLNTEAFF
DNA: TGTGCCACCAGCAGAGACCCCCCTATGGGCAAATTCTTGAACACTGAAGCTTTCTTT

size: NA
V: TRBV11-2
J: TRBJ2-1
D: NA
CDR3: CASSLGPGTTYNEQFF
DNA: TGTGCCAGCAGCTTAGGTCCGGGGACAACCTACAATGAGCAGTTCTTC

size: once
V: TRBV6-5
J: TRBJ2-3
D: TRBD1
CDR3: CASSYSGQGVSDTQYF
DNA: TGTGCCAGCAGTTACTCGGGACAGGGAGTATCAGATACGCAGTATTTT

size: NA
V: TRBV5-6
J: TRBJ2-3
D: TRBD2
CDR3: CASRTSGVTDTQYF
DNA: TGTGCCAGTAGGACTAGCGGGGTGACAGATACGCAGTATTTT

size: NA
V: TRBV5-4
J: TRBJ2-2
D: NA
CDR3: CASSALGGQTGELFF
DNA: TGTGCCAGCAGCGCTCTCGGGGGTCAGACCGGGGAGCTGTTTTTT

size: NA
V: TRBV7-9
J: TRBJ1-5
D: TRBD1
CDR3: CASSFDRGAQPQHF
DNA: TGTGCCAGCAGCTTCGACAGGGGAGCGCAGCCCCAGCATTTT

size: NA
V: TRBV2
J: TRBJ2-5
D: NA
CDR3: CASSPEALGPETQYF
DNA: TGTGCCAGCAGCCCCGAGGCCTTAGGCCCAGAGACCCAGTACTTC

size: NA
V: TRBV27
J: TRBJ1-2
D: NA
CDR3: CASSLSPGNYGYTF
DNA: TGTGCCAGCAGTTTATCGCCGGGGAACTATGGCTACACCTTC

size: NA
V: TRBV7-6
J: TRBJ1-5
D: NA
CDR3: CASSLGPNQPQHF
DNA: TGTGCCAGCAGCTTAGGGCCGAATCAGCCCCAGCATTTT

size: NA
V: TRBV7-3
J: TRBJ2-1
D: NA
CDR3: CASRGMGEQFF
DNA: TGTGCCAGCCGGGGGATGGGAGAGCAGTTCTTC

size: NA
V: TRBV7-9
J: TRBJ2-7
D: NA
CDR3: CASSYQLRQDLTYEQYF
DNA: TGTGCCAGCAGCTACCAACTTAGACAGGACCTCACCTACGAGCAGTACTTC

size: once
V: TRBV4-1
J: TRBJ1-2
D: NA
CDR3: CASSQPWRLEDGYTF
DNA: TGCGCCAGCAGCCAACCATGGAGGTTGGAGGATGGCTACACCTTC

size: NA
V: TRBV5-4
J: TRBJ1-2
D: NA
CDR3: CASSLGQMSNYGYTF
DNA: TGTGCCAGCAGCTTGGGACAGATGTCTAACTATGGCTACACCTTC

size: NA
V: TRBV27
J: TRBJ1-6
D: TRBD1
CDR3: CASSKNRGNSPLHF
DNA: TGTGCCAGCAGCAAAAACAGGGGGAATTCACCCCTCCACTTT

size: NA
V: TRBV6-1
J: TRBJ2-7
D: NA
CDR3: CASSVNTYYEQYF
DNA: TGTGCCAGCAGTGTGAACACATACTACGAGCAGTACTTC

size: NA
V: TRBV2
J: TRBJ1-2
D: TRBD1
CDR3: CASNERRDSGPPYGYTF
DNA: TGTGCCAGCAACGAGCGACGGGACAGCGGACCGCCCTATGGCTACACCTTC

size: NA
V: TRBV5-5
J: TRBJ2-6
D: NA
CDR3: CASSWTETGANVLTF
DNA: TGTGCCAGCAGCTGGACAGAGACTGGGGCCAACGTCCTGACTTTC

size: NA
V: TRBV7-9
J: TRBJ1-3
D: NA
CDR3: CASSFTGSGNTIYF
DNA: TGTGCCAGCAGCTTCACAGGGTCTGGAAACACCATATATTTT

size: once
V: TRBV15
J: TRBJ1-1
D: NA
CDR3: CATSTGGIEAFF
DNA: TGTGCCACCAGCACCGGAGGGATTGAAGCTTTCTTT

size: NA
V: TRBV5-3
J: TRBJ1-6
D: TRBD1
CDR3: CARSYCLKAWDRAPLVHF
DNA: TGTGCCAGAAGCTACTGTTTGAAAGCGTGGGACAGGGCCCCGTTGGTCCACTTT

size: NA
V: TRBV5-8
J: TRBJ1-5
D: TRBD1
CDR3: CASSSQGGWGQPQHF
DNA: TGTGCCAGCAGCTCGCAGGGGGGTTGGGGTCAGCCCCAGCATTTT

size: NA
V: TRBV18
J: TRBJ1-5
D: TRBD1
CDR3: CASSPDGQGYSNQPQHF
DNA: TGTGCCAGCTCACCCGACGGACAGGGGTATAGCAATCAGCCCCAGCATTTT